A single sample gave rise to the 8 T cell receptor beta chains below, sequenced in a study of yellow fever vaccine responses in identical twins. TCRdb used MiXCR to reprocess the RT-PCR reads, holding one entry per CDR3 protein. The sample lists about 19,000 distinct CDR3 sequences, about two thirds occurring once. The source material was T cells from blood (PBMCs), unsorted or a sorted subset (not recorded which), sampled before or after yellow fever vaccination (not recorded which). All receptors come from a woman under 30 who received the yellow fever vaccine.

This clonotype turned up a few times. The rearrangement uses TRBV10-3 and TRBJ2-3; the D is unclear. The CDR3 sequence is 13 residues long. CDR1 and CDR2 (germline): ENHRY, SYGVKD. Trimming cost V 10 bases and J 4 bases, with 15 bases left between them. In DNA form, the CDR3 reads TGTGCCACAACTACCACGGGCGCAGATACGCAGTATTTT. Amino acids: CATTTTGADTQYF.

This sequence joins TRBV12-3 or TRBV12-4 and TRBJ2-7; no clear D gene. V was trimmed by 2 bases and J by 5 bases, leaving 7 bases between them. The CDR3 totals 12 residues. In DNA, the CDR3 is TGTGCCAGCAGTTTATCCCTCAACGAGCAGTACTTC. Amino acids: CASSLSLNEQYF.

Details on this clonotype: A junction boundary mismatches the germline segment, possibly from a read error. The chain combines TRBV18 with TRBJ1-5; D might be TRBD1 (5 bases). Germline values: CDR1 KGHSH, CDR2 LQKENI. This CDR3 contains 12 residues. The CDR3 sequence is CASSPGGQLQHF. The CDR3 nucleotides read TGTGCCAGCTCACCGGGGGGTCAGCTCCAGCATTTT.

This clonotype turned up a few times. This chain connects TRBV2 to TRBJ2-7; D is unresolved. The CDR3 runs 11 residues. Germline values: CDR1 SNHLY, CDR2 FYNNEI. The germline V and J ends were trimmed by 5 bases and 2 bases, with 4 bases remaining between them. The CDR3 region is CASSPTYEQYF. The CDR3 nucleotides read TGTGCCAGCAGTCCTACCTACGAGCAGTACTTC.

The J gene is TRBJ2-1, the V gene TRBV11-3, with TRBD2 matching over 9 bases. The ends lost 2 bases at V and 9 bases at J; junction bases unmatched: 5. Germline lookup yields CDR1 SGHNT and CDR2 YENEEA. The CDR3 runs 14 residues. The CDR3 sequence: CASSLIAGVAEQFF. The CDR3 DNA is TGTGCCAGCAGCTTAATAGCGGGGGTGGCTGAGCAGTTCTTC.

The chain has TRBV14 and TRBJ2-7; 8 bases match TRBD1. CDR1 is SGHDN and CDR2 is FVKESK in the germline V gene. This CDR3 is 13 amino acids long. Unmatched junction bases numbered 6, after V lost 4 bases and J lost 7 bases. The CDR3 DNA is TGTGCCAGCAGCCCGACAGGGGCGAATGAGCAGTACGTC. It is translated as CASSPTGANEQYV.

This chain joins TRBV10-3 and TRBJ1-1, with unresolved D. Trimming cost V 7 bases and J 4 bases, with 7 bases left between them. The germline V gene has CDR1 ENHRY and CDR2 SYGVKD. The CDR3 spans 11 residues. This CDR3 reads CAINGGTEAFF. CDR3 nucleotides: TGTGCCATCAACGGAGGCACTGAAGCTTTCTTT.

This clonotype has a handful of counts. The chain links TRBV29-1 to TRBJ1-2, with a weak D call TRBD1 (5 bases). The length of the CDR3 is 11 residues. V was pared by 1 base and J by 8 bases, with 8 bases between. CDR1 SQVTM and CDR2 ANQGSEA come from the germline V gene. The CDR3 loop is CSVEGGLGYTF. The CDR3 coding sequence is TGCAGCGTTGAAGGGGGCTTGGGCTACACCTTC.